These 7 T cell receptor beta chains originate from one sample sequenced in a study of cytomegalovirus exposure and HLA in healthy donors listed by TCRdb under 2017. The library was made by the immunoSEQ multiplex PCR assay. What TCRdb holds here is the immuneACCESS table cut down to in-frame rearrangements. Part of the clones is not present; checked against another copy, under half of the missing clones reflect an unresolved V gene, and the others are unexplained. Present in this sample are 50,000 or so clones, about 91% of which were seen just once. The ten top clones hold approximately 2% of the sample. Sequencing was performed on PBMCs. The origin of the receptors is a young woman in good health and CMV-seronegative.

The rearrangement joins TRBV28 to TRBJ1-5; TRBD1 matches 7 bases. CDR3 length: 15 residues. V lost 3 bases and J lost 2; bases outside the gene matches: 4. Germline V gives CDR1 MDHEN, CDR2 SYDVKM. CDR3 coding DNA: TGTGCCAGCAGTTTCGTTCAGGGGGGCAATCAGCCCCAGCATTTT. Translating gives CASSFVQGGNQPQHF.

This sequence joins TRBV6-5 and TRBJ1-1; perhaps TRBD1 as D (5 bases). Germline loops: CDR1 MNHEY, CDR2 SVGAGI. The CDR3 spans 13 residues. V lost 6 bases to trimming and J lost 1 base, with 9 bases between them. The CDR3 sequence: CASRTGGNTEAFF. The CDR3 DNA sequence: TGTGCCAGCAGGACGGGGGGGAACACTGAAGCTTTCTTT.

The V call is TRBV2, the J call TRBJ2-2, with no clear D. With 9 bases removed from V and 4 bases from J, the gap between germline ends came to 9 bases. CDR3 length: 12 amino acids. Per the germline V gene, CDR1 is SNHLY and CDR2 is FYNNEI. CDR3 sequence (DNA): TGTGCCAGTACGGTACTCACCGGGGAGCTGTTTTTT. Its protein product is CASTVLTGELFF.

The chain carries TRBV29-1 and TRBJ1-3; weak D call: TRBD1 (5 bases). The CDR3 covers 13 residues. The V end was cut by 6 bases, the J end by 4 bases, with 13 bases between. CDR1 and CDR2 (germline): SQVTM, ANQGSEA. Written as DNA, the CDR3 is TGCAGCGTCCCGGGGGGGAACGGAAACACCATATATTTT. Residues: CSVPGGNGNTIYF.

The V gene is TRBV6-5, the J gene TRBJ2-2; D not resolved. The germline gives CDR1 MNHEY, CDR2 SVGAGI. The CDR3 loop spans 13 amino acids. Trimming cost V 2 bases and J 5 bases, with 6 bases left between them. Here the CDR3 DNA reads TGTGCCAGCAGTTACCTCGCGACCGGGGAGCTGTTTTTT. This codes for CASSYLATGELFF.

This clone was detected only once. V gene TRBV28 combines with J gene TRBJ2-7; the match to TRBD2 covers 13 bases. The CDR3 consists of 13 residues. With V trimmed by 8 bases and J by 6 bases, 4 bases remained unmatched. CDR1 is MDHEN, CDR2 SYDVKM, per germline. For the CDR3, the DNA is TGTGCCAGCGGACTAGCGGGAGAGGCCGAGCAGTACTTC. Residues: CASGLAGEAEQYF.

The chain employs TRBV25-1 and TRBJ1-3, with unresolved D. Per the germline V gene, CDR1 is MGHDK and CDR2 is SYGVNS. Trimming removed 6 bases from V and 0 bases from J, with 9 bases in between. The CDR3 extends over 14 amino acids. The CDR3 here is CASSRTGSGNTIYF. CDR3 DNA sequence: TGTGCCAGCAGCCGAACTGGCTCTGGAAACACCATATATTTT.